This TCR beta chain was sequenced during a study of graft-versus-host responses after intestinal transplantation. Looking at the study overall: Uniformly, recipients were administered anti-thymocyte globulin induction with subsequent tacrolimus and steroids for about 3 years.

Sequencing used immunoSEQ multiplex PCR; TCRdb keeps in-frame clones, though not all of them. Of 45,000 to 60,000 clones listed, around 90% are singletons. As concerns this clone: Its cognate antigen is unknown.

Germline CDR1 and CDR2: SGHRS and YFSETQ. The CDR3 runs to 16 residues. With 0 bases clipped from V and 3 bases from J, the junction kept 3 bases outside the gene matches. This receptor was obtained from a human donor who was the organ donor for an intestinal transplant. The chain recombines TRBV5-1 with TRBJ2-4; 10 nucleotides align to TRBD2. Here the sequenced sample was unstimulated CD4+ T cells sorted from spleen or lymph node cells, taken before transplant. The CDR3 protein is CASSLGGTSDKNIQYF. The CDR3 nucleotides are TGCGCCAGCAGCTTGGGAGGGACTAGCGACAAAAACATTCAGTACTTC.